These T cell receptor beta chains were read from a single sample in a study of cytomegalovirus exposure and HLA in healthy donors. Sequenced by immunoSEQ multiplex PCR; TCRdb stores in-frame clones only, minus some. The sample carries 180,000 or so clones, approximately 73% recorded once. Material for sequencing was PBMCs. Source of these receptors: a woman aged 25 to 39 in good health and CMV-seropositive. CDR3s include the opening cysteine and the closing phenylalanine or tryptophan. A D gene is named only where the DNA matches it firmly. Where a row states a size, it is once, few, many or the class of an expanded clone; other rows omit it.

cdr3_aa cdr3_nt j_call d_call v_call clone_size
CASSIPTSGGGYTQYF TGTGCCAGTAGTATCCCCACTAGCGGGGGGGGATATACGCAGTATTTT TRBJ2-3 TRBD2 TRBV19 NA
CASSSRTGTGHSNQPQHF TGTGCCAGCAGTTCTCGCACGGGGACAGGGCATAGCAATCAGCCCCAGCATTTT TRBJ1-5 TRBD1 TRBV27 NA
CASSRGTSGGTTDTQYF TGCGCCAGCAGCCGAGGGACTAGCGGGGGAACTACAGATACGCAGTATTTT TRBJ2-3 TRBD2 TRBV4-3 NA
CASSLAAGGLTDTQYF TGTGCCAGCAGCTTAGCGGCAGGGGGCTTAACAGATACGCAGTATTTT TRBJ2-3 TRBD1 TRBV11-2 once
CASREGQADYEQYF TGCGCCAGCAGGGAGGGCCAGGCGGATTACGAGCAGTACTTC TRBJ2-7 NA TRBV5-1 NA
CASSSSYGDDEQFF TGTGCCAGCAGTTCATCATACGGAGATGATGAGCAGTTCTTC TRBJ2-1 NA TRBV5-4 NA
CASSLAGRGDSEKLFF TGTGCCAGCAGCTTAGCCGGTAGGGGCGATAGTGAAAAACTGTTTTTT TRBJ1-4 NA TRBV7-9 NA
CASSLNGQDFRPQHF TGTGCCAGCAGCTTAAATGGACAGGACTTCCGCCCCCAGCATTTT TRBJ1-5 TRBD1 TRBV7-2 NA
CASSLELAGARADTQYF TGCGCCAGCAGCTTGGAACTAGCGGGGGCTCGGGCAGATACGCAGTATTTT TRBJ2-3 TRBD2 TRBV5-1 NA
CASSSGDRYRETQYF TGTGCCAGCAGTTCCGGCGACAGATATCGGGAGACCCAGTACTTC TRBJ2-5 NA TRBV6-6 once
CASSRRYSSYEQYF TGTGCCAGCAGTCGCCGGTACAGCTCCTACGAGCAGTACTTC TRBJ2-7 NA TRBV28 once
CASSLLPGASEKLFF TGTGCCAGCAGCTTACTGCCAGGGGCTTCTGAAAAACTGTTTTTT TRBJ1-4 NA TRBV7-9 few
CASSFSAGLSNTGELFF TGCGCCAGCAGCTTCAGCGCGGGCCTATCGAACACCGGGGAGCTGTTTTTT TRBJ2-2 NA TRBV5-1 NA
CAISLSGGDMNEQFF TGTGCCATCAGTCTTAGCGGGGGGGACATGAATGAGCAGTTCTTC TRBJ2-1 TRBD2 TRBV10-3 NA